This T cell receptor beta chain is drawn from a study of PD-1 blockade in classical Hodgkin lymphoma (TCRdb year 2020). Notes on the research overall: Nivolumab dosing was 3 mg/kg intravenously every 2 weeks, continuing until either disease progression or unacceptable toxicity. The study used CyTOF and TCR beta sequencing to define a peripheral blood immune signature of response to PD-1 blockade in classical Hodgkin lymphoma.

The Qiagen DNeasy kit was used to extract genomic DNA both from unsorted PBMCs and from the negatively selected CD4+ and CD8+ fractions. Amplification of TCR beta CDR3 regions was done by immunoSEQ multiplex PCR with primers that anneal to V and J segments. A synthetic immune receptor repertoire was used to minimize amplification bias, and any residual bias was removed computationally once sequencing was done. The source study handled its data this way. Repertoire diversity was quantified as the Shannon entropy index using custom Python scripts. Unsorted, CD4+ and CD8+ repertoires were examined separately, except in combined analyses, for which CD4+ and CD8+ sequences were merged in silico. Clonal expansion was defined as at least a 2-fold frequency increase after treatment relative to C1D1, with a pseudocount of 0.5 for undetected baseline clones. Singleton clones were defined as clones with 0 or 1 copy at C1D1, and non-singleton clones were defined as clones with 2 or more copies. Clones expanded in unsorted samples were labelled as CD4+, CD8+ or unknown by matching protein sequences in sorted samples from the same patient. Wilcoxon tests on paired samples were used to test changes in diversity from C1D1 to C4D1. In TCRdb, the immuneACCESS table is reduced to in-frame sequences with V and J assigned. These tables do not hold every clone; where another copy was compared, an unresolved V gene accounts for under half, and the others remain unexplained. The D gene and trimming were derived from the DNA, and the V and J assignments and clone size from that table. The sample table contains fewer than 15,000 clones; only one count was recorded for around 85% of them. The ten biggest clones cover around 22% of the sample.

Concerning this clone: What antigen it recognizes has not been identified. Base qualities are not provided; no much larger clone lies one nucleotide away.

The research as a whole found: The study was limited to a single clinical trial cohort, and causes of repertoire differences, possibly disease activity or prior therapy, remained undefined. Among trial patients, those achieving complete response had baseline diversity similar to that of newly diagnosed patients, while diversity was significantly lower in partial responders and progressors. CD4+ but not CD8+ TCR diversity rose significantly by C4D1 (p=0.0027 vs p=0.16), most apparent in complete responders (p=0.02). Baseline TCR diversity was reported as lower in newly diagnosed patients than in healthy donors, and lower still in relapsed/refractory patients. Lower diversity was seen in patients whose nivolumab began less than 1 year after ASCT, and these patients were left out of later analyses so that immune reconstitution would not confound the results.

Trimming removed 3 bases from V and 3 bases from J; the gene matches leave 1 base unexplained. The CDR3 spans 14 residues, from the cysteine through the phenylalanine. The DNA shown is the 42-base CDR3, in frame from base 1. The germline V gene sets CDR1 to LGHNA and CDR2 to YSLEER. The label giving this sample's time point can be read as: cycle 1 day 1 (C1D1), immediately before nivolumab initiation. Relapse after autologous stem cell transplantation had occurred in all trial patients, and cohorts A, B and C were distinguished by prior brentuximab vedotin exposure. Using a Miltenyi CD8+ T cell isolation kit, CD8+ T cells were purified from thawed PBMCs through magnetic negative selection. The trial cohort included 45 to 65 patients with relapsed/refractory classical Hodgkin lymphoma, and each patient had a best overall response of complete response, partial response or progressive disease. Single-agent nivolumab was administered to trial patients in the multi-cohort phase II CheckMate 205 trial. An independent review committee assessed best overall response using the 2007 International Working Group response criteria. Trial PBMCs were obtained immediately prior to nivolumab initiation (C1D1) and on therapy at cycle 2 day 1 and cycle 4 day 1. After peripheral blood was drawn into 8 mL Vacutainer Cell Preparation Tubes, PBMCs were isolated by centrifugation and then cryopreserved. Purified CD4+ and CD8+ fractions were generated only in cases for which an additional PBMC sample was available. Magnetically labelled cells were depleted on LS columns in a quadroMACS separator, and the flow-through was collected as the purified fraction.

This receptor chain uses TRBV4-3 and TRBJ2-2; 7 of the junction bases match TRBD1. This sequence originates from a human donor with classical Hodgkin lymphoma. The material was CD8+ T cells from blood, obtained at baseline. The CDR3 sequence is CASSQGQHTGELFF. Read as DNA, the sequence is TGCGCCAGCAGCCAGGGACAGCACACCGGGGAGCTGTTTTTT.